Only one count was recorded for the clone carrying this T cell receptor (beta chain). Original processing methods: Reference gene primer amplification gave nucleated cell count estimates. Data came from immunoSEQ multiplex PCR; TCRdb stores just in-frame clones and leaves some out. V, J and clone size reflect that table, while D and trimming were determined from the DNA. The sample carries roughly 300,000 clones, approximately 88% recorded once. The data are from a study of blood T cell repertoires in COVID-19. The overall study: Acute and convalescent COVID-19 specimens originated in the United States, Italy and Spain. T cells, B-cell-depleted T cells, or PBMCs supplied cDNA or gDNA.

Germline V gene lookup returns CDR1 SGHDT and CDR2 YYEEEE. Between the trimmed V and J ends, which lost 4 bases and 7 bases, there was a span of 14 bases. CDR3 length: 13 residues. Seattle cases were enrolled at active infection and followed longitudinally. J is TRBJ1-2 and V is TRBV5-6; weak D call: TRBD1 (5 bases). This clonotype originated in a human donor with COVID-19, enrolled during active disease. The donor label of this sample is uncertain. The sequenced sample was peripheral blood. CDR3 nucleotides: TGTGCCAGCAGCCCGAGACAGAGGAGTGGCTACACCTTC. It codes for CASSPRQRSGYTF.